This entry describes one TCR beta chain. The source of the sample is a study of OX40 agonist ivuxolimab in advanced cancers. Study in general: The study enrolled dose-escalation patients with hepatocellular carcinoma, melanoma, renal cell or head and neck cancer.

CDR3 length: 12 residues. Trimming took off 4 bases at V and 5 bases at J, with 12 bases between the two ends. Germline V lookup: CDR1 SQVTM, CDR2 ANQGSEA. Sequencing was performed with immunoSEQ multiplex PCR; in TCRdb, only in-frame clones are kept and a portion is missing. The profile shows some 86,000 clones, roughly 94% of them singletons. This receptor was obtained from an adult with an advanced solid tumor such as melanoma, head and neck, liver or kidney cancer. Sequenced here: CD4+ or CD8+ T cells sorted from blood, sampled in a trial of the OX40 agonist ivuxolimab. This chain connects TRBV29-1 to TRBJ2-7; D is undetermined. CDR3 in amino acids: CSVASFSDEQYF. The CDR3 nucleotides are TGCAGCGTTGCCAGTTTCAGCGACGAGCAGTACTTC.